The 9 T cell receptor beta chains in this list originate from one sample, sequenced in a study of identical twins. TCRdb re-derived calls from the 5' RACE reads in MiXCR, one entry per CDR3 protein. This sample has around 1.7 million distinct CDR3 sequences, with around a third found just once. Sequences were obtained from cord blood. The origin of the receptors is a newborn girl in good health.

This clonotype was counted a few times. This chain joins TRBV14 and TRBJ1-2; D perhaps matches TRBD1 (6 bases). Looked up from germline, CDR1 is SGHDN and CDR2 is FVKESK. The CDR3 consists of 15 residues. The ends were cut back, 6 bases at V and 2 bases at J, with 16 bases in the middle. The CDR3 is CASSRSGASNYGYTF. CDR3 in DNA: TGTGCCAGCAGTCGCTCAGGGGCTTCAAACTATGGCTACACCTTC.

This chain joins TRBV7-2 and TRBJ2-3; 11 nucleotides line up with TRBD2. The CDR3 covers 17 residues. V shed 3 bases, J shed 2 bases, and the junction held 7 bases outside the gene matches. Germline-derived CDR1 and CDR2 are SGHTA and FQGNSA. The CDR3 loop is CASSFRLAGSSTDTQYF. CDR3 DNA: TGTGCCAGCAGCTTCCGACTAGCGGGATCTTCCACAGATACGCAGTATTTT.

This clonotype was counted only a few times. CDR3 sequence (DNA): TGTGCCAGCAGTGAACCCAGGGACAGGGGGCGGACAGATACGCAGTATTTT. It encodes CASSEPRDRGRTDTQYF. The chain uses TRBV25-1 and TRBJ2-3; 12 nucleotides agree with TRBD1. The ends lost 2 bases at V and 3 bases at J; junction bases unmatched: 6. This CDR3 comprises 17 residues. Germline assignment: CDR1 MGHDK and CDR2 SYGVNS.

The CDR3 bases are TGCACCACTAGACTAGCGGGAGCGCGGCAAGAGACCCAGTACTTC. This translates into CTTRLAGARQETQYF. The rearrangement joins TRBV20-1 to TRBJ2-5; 12 nucleotides agree with TRBD2. This CDR3 region has 15 residues. Germline CDR1 and CDR2: DFQATT and SNEGSKA (reference sequence).

This clonotype has just a few counts. J is TRBJ1-1 and V is TRBV25-1; tentative D call: TRBD1 (5 bases). V dropped 6 bases and J dropped 4 bases, with 12 bases sitting between them. Germline V gives CDR1 MGHDK, CDR2 SYGVNS. This CDR3 is built from 13 residues. The CDR3 spells CASSGRDGTEAFF. CDR3 coding DNA: TGTGCCAGCAGCGGCAGGGATGGCACTGAAGCTTTCTTT.

V gene TRBV20-1 combines with J gene TRBJ2-1; TRBD2 aligns across 14 bases. This CDR3 has 17 residues. With 3 bases clipped from V and 1 base from J, the junction kept 5 bases outside the gene matches. The germline V gene encodes CDR1 DFQATT and CDR2 SNEGSKA (reference sequence). CDR3 amino acids: CSASRLAGGYSYNEQFF. The CDR3 region has the DNA TGCAGTGCTAGTAGACTAGCGGGGGGGTATTCCTACAATGAGCAGTTCTTC.

The V and J genes are TRBV24-1 and TRBJ2-3; 9 nucleotides match TRBD2. CDR3 length: 14 amino acids. Germline CDR1 KGHDR, CDR2 SFDVKD. Trimming at V came to 9 bases and at J to 2 bases, leaving 5 bases not matched to a gene. The CDR3 protein is CATFSGRLTDTQYF. The CDR3 region has the DNA TGTGCCACCTTCAGCGGGAGGCTCACAGATACGCAGTATTTT.

V gene TRBV12-5 combines with J gene TRBJ1-1, with 9 bases lining up with TRBD1. Per the germline V gene, CDR1 is LGHNT and CDR2 is FRNRAP. The CDR3 has 16 amino acids. The V and J ends lost 3 bases and 1 base, in that order; junction bases with no gene match: 6. The CDR3, as DNA: TGTGCTAGTGGTTTCCGCCGGGACAGGGAGAACACTGAAGCTTTCTTT. Translating it yields CASGFRRDRENTEAFF.

The genes are TRBV7-2 and TRBJ2-3, with 12 bases identical to TRBD2. The germline CDR1 and CDR2 sequences are SGHTA and FQGNSA. The CDR3 spans 15 residues. Trimming removed 7 bases from V and 4 bases from J; junction bases left unmatched: 6. CDR3 region: CASKLAGGPPDTQYF. CDR3 nucleotide sequence: TGTGCCAGCAAGCTAGCGGGAGGGCCCCCAGATACGCAGTATTTT.